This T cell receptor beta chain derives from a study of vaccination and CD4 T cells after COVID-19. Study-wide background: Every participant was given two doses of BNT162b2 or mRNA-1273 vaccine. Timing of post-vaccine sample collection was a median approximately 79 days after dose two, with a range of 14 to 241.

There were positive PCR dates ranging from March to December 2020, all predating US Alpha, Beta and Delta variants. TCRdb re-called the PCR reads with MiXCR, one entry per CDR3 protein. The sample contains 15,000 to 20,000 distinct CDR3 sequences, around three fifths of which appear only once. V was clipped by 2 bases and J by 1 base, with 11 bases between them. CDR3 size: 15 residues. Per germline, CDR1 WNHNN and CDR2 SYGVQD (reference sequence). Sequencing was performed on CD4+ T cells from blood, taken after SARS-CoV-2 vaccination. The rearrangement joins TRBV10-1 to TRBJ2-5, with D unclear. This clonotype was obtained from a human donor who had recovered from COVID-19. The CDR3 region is CASSEDAASQETQYF. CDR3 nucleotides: TGCGCCAGCAGTGAGGATGCGGCCTCCCAAGAGACCCAGTACTTC.